This T cell receptor beta chain was found in a study of blood T cell repertoires in COVID-19 (dated by TCRdb to the early 2020s). For the wider study: Collaborator samples came from the United States, Italy and Spain and covered acute and convalescent phases of COVID-19. The material from the prospective study consisted of cDNA or gDNA derived from T cells, B-cell-depleted T cells, or PBMCs. The dataset comprised deeply sampled blood TCRbeta repertoires from subjects exposed to, actively infected with, or recovered from COVID-19. A freely available public database, intended as a resource for researchers studying the immune response to SARS-CoV-2, is where the repertoires were released. Samples came from the ongoing ImmuneRACE study (first 160 participants) plus 1,254 subjects from 6 global collaborators. Nearly every sample came with metadata listing a de-identified subject ID, COVID-19 status, age in years and sex. Where HLA class I and class II types were available, the types were taken from metadata supplied by the sample provider, not from assay-based typing. The research as a whole found: Clinical and demographic metadata were provided uncurated, with the amount varying by source and participant.

TCRbeta CDR3 regions were amplified from genomic DNA using the immunoSEQ Assay, a bias-controlled multiplex PCR. Per the source publication's procedure: The number of nucleated cells in each sample was estimated from the amplification of reference gene primers within the assay. Sequence reads were collapsed and filtered to measure the absolute abundance of every unique TCRbeta CDR3 rearrangement. For each sample, productive Simpson clonality was calculated by taking the square root of Simpson's diversity index across productive rearrangements. In its TCRdb copy, this immuneACCESS table keeps in-frame sequences only and misses some clones. Where compared with another copy, unresolved V genes explain less than half of these, and the others have no known cause. V and J calls and clone size are as listed in that table; D and trimming were resolved from the DNA. This sample comprises about 300,000 clones, approximately 90% of them detected only once. Together, the top ten hold roughly 1.1% of the sample.

In the prospective study, participants were roughly 18 to 89 years old, resided in about two dozen geographic areas of the United States, and were enrolled through a virtual design. To assign participants to cohorts, the prospective study relied on clinical history that participants themselves reported in a screening survey and a study questionnaire. Recovered participants in ImmuneRACE Cohort 3 were defined by two consecutive negative NP/OP PCR tests, clearance by a healthcare professional, or resolution of symptoms. Mobile phlebotomists in the prospective study collected whole blood, serum and a nasopharyngeal or oropharyngeal swab from every participant. Participants in the prospective study had the option to provide additional blood draws and questionnaires over an approximately 2-month period. Blood samples from the prospective study were shipped frozen or at room temperature prior to DNA extraction.

The CDR3, cysteine through phenylalanine, is 15 amino acids long. Only CDR3 DNA is held: 45 bases, read in frame from base 1. From a lookup of the germline V gene (reference sequence), CDR1 and CDR2 are SEHNR and FQNEAQ. V lost 6 bases and J lost 13 bases, and the count of bases not matched to a germline gene is 19. On this clone itself: The clone's antigen remains unknown. No base quality information exists; no much larger clone differs at one position.

Rearrangement joined TRBV7-9 to TRBJ2-3, and 7 bases in between align with TRBD1. Sequenced input: PBMCs or T cells enriched from blood (not recorded which). This sequence originates from a woman in her 30s who had recovered from COVID-19. At the DNA level, the sequence is TGTGCCAGCAGTCCTAGGGACAGCTCCTCAAGTTCGGAGTATTTT. Its protein product is CASSPRDSSSSSEYF. The CDR3, completed at both ends by the reference TRBV7-9 and TRBJ2-3 genes, gives the full variable domain DTGVSQNPRHKITKRGQNVTFRCDPISEHNRLYWYRQTLGQGPEFLTYFQNEAQLEKSRLLSDRFSAERPKGSFSTLEIQRTEQGDSAMYLCASSPRDSSSSSEYFGPGTRLTVL.